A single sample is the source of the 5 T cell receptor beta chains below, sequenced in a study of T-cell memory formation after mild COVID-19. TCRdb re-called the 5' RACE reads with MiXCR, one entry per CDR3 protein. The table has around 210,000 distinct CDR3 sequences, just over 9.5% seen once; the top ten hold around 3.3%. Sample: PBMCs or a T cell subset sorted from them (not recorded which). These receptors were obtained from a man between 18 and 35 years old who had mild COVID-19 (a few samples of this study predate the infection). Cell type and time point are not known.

The CDR3 loop is CASSIGQGETPLHF. The CDR3 DNA reads TGCGCCAGCAGCATAGGACAGGGGGAAACACCCCTCCACTTT. The chain couples TRBV5-1 to TRBJ1-6; 10 bases agree with TRBD1. The V gene end was trimmed by 4 bases and the J gene end by 11 bases; junction bases not matched to a gene: 6. There are 14 residues in the CDR3. In germline, CDR1 is SGHRS, CDR2 YFSETQ. Combining the CDR3 with reference TRBV5-1 and TRBJ1-6 gives the whole variable domain KAGVTQTPRYLIKTRGQQVTLSCSPISGHRSVSWYQQTPGQGLQFLFEYFSETQRNKGNFPGRFSGRQFSNSRSEMNVSTLELGDSALYLCASSIGQGETPLHFGNGTRLTVT.

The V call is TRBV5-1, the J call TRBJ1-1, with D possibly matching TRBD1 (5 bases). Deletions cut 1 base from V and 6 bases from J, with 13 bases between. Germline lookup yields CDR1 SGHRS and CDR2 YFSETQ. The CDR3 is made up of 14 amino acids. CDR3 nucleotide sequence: TGCGCCAGCAGCTTGAGTCAGGGTTTATCTGAAGCTTTCTTT. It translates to CASSLSQGLSEAFF.

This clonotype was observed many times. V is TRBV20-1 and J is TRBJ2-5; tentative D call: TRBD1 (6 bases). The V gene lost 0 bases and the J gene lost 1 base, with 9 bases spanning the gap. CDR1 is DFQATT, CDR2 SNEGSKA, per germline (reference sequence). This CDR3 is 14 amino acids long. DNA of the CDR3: TGCAGTGCTAGAGATGCAGGGGTCCAAGAGACCCAGTACTTC. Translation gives CSARDAGVQETQYF.

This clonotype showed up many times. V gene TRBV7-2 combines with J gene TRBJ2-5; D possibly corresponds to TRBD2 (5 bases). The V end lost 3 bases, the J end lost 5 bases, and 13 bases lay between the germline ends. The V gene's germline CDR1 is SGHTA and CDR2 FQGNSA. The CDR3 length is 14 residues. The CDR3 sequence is CASSFLPGGETQYF. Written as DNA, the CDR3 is TGTGCCAGCAGCTTTTTGCCAGGCGGGGAGACCCAGTACTTC. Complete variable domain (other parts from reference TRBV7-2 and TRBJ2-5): GAGVSQSPSNKVTEKGKDVELRCDPISGHTALYWYRQSLGQGLEFLIYFQGNSAPDKSGLPSDRFSAERTGGSVSTLTIQRTQQEDSAVYLCASSFLPGGETQYFGPGTRLLVL.

CDR3 DNA: TGCAGTGCCACTATCTCCTTCTATGAGCAGTTCTTC. Translation: CSATISFYEQFF. The genes are TRBV20-1 and TRBJ2-1, with D hard to call. The CDR3 contains 12 residues. Germline V gene sequence: CDR1 DFQATT, CDR2 SNEGSKA (reference sequence). Trimming removed 6 bases at V and 8 bases at J, with 14 bases between.